Presented here are 20 T cell receptor beta chains from one specimen sequenced in a study of blood T cell repertoires in COVID-19. Assay: immunoSEQ multiplex PCR; the TCRdb copy retains only in-frame clones and omits some. Here the sample spans more than 95,000 clones, 55% to 75% being singletons. Sequenced input: peripheral blood. These receptors all stem from a woman aged 70-85 years with acute or convalescent COVID-19.

This clone was observed a handful of times. V and J are TRBV9 and TRBJ2-1, with 9 bases identical to TRBD1. The germline V gene encodes CDR1 SGDLS and CDR2 YYNGEE. The ends lost 3 bases at V and 5 bases at J; junction bases unmatched: 9. This CDR3 has 16 amino acids. The CDR3 reads CASSGPGTGIHNEQFF. The CDR3 coding sequence is TGTGCCAGCAGCGGACCCGGGACAGGGATCCACAATGAGCAGTTCTTC.

The V gene is TRBV5-5, the J gene TRBJ2-3, with D possibly TRBD2 on 5 matching bases. The V end was cut by 1 base, the J end by 2 bases, with 8 bases between. CDR1 and CDR2 (germline): SGHKS, YYEKEE (reference sequence). This CDR3 spans 14 amino acids. CDR3 sequence (DNA): TGTGCCAGCAGCTTGCTCCTAGCCACAGATACGCAGTATTTT. Translation gives CASSLLLATDTQYF.

The chain joins TRBV2 to TRBJ1-6, with 7 positions matching TRBD1. The CDR3 consists of 15 residues. Per germline, CDR1 SNHLY and CDR2 FYNNEI. Germline trimming cut 1 base from V and 9 bases from J; bases unmatched to any gene: 6. The CDR3 protein is CASSEERGLRSPLHF. In nucleotides, the CDR3 is TGTGCCAGCAGTGAAGAAAGGGGGCTGCGTTCACCCCTCCACTTT.

The rearrangement uses TRBV10-3 and TRBJ2-3; possibly TRBD2 for D (6 bases). Germline V gives CDR1 ENHRY, CDR2 SYGVKD. V lost 3 bases to trimming and J lost 6 bases, with 13 bases between them. This CDR3 has 14 residues. In nucleotides, the CDR3 is TGTGCCATCAGTGATCCGGGACTTATGGATACGCAGTATTTT. Its protein is CAISDPGLMDTQYF.

The V gene is TRBV9, the J gene TRBJ2-3; TRBD2 aligns across 7 bases. Unmatched junction bases numbered 12, after V lost 0 bases and J lost 5 bases. Germline CDR1 SGDLS, CDR2 YYNGEE. This CDR3 region has 17 residues. This CDR3 is CASSVAPSGSTGDTQYF. In DNA, the CDR3 is TGTGCCAGCAGCGTAGCCCCTAGCGGCTCAACCGGAGATACGCAGTATTTT.

The V call is TRBV11-3, the J call TRBJ2-1; the D gene is possibly TRBD2 (5 bases). CDR3 size: 14 residues. The germline V gene has CDR1 SGHNT and CDR2 YENEEA. V lost 3 bases and J lost 5, with 11 bases in between. CDR3 sequence (DNA): TGTGCCAGCAGCTTGAGAGGGAGCCACAATGAGCAGTTCTTC. It yields the protein CASSLRGSHNEQFF.

The chain combines TRBV5-1 with TRBJ2-5, with 9 bases lining up with TRBD2. This CDR3 comprises 16 residues. Germline CDR1 SGHRS, CDR2 YFSETQ. Unmatched junction bases numbered 12, after V lost 4 bases and J lost 5 bases. CDR3 loop: CASSLTGGGGVETQYF. In DNA, the CDR3 is TGCGCCAGCAGCCTTACCGGCGGGGGGGGCGTCGAGACCCAGTACTTC. Using reference TRBV5-1 and TRBJ2-5 for the parts outside the CDR3, the full variable domain is KAGVTQTPRYLIKTRGQQVTLSCSPISGHRSVSWYQQTPGQGLQFLFEYFSETQRNKGNFPGRFSGRQFSNSRSEMNVSTLELGDSALYLCASSLTGGGGVETQYFGPGTRLLVL.

V and J are TRBV28 and TRBJ1-5; 7 bases are a match to TRBD1. The CDR3 has 15 amino acids. V was clipped by 10 bases and J by 3 bases; unmatched bases: 12. CDR1 MDHEN and CDR2 SYDVKM come from the germline V gene. DNA of the CDR3: TGTGCCATCACTAGACGAGGGGGCTTCAATCAGCCCCAGCATTTT. Translating it yields CAITRRGGFNQPQHF. The whole variable domain, filled in from reference TRBV28 and TRBJ1-5, reads DVKVTQSSRYLVKRTGEKVFLECVQDMDHENMFWYRQDPGLGLRLIYFSYDVKMKEKGDIPEGYSVSREKKERFSLILESASTNQTSMYLCAITRRGGFNQPQHFGDGTRLSIL.

The J gene is TRBJ1-4, the V gene TRBV6-5; a weak D match, TRBD1 (6 bases). Between the trimmed V and J ends, which lost 7 bases and 5 bases, there was a span of 14 bases. Per germline, CDR1 MNHEY and CDR2 SVGAGI. CDR3 length: 14 residues. CDR3 protein: CASKSTGWNEKLFF. CDR3 coding DNA: TGTGCCAGCAAGTCAACAGGGTGGAATGAAAAACTGTTTTTT.

Sample share makes this clone medium-sized. Different DNA sequences within this sample yield the same CDR3. V gene TRBV19 combines with J gene TRBJ2-3, with 8 nucleotides matching TRBD1. The length of the CDR3 is 13 residues. The J segment lost 6 bases and the V segment lost 3 bases, leaving 2 bases of the junction unmatched. Germline V gene sequence: CDR1 LNHDA, CDR2 SQIVND (reference sequence). The CDR3: CASSIQGADTQYF. The CDR3 DNA reads as TGTGCCAGTAGTATTCAGGGGGCCGATACGCAGTATTTT.

The rearrangement uses TRBV6-5 and TRBJ2-3, with 8 bases matching TRBD2. Per the germline V gene, CDR1 is MNHEY and CDR2 is SVGAGI. After removal of 6 bases from V and 5 bases from J, the junction contained 7 bases not matched to a gene. The CDR3 runs to 14 residues. The CDR3 here is CASSSGRVRDTQYF. CDR3 coding DNA: TGTGCCAGCAGCTCCGGGAGGGTAAGAGATACGCAGTATTTT.

The V gene is TRBV7-8, the J gene TRBJ2-1; 10 nucleotides align to TRBD2. The CDR3 runs to 16 residues. Unmatched junction bases numbered 11, after V lost 5 bases and J lost 7 bases. Germline V gene data show CDR1 as SGHVS and CDR2 as FQNEAQ. DNA of the CDR3: TGTGCCAGCAGCATTCGAGCGGGAGGGCTGACGAATGAGCAGTTCTTC. Translated, it gives CASSIRAGGLTNEQFF. Full variable domain (remainder filled in from reference TRBV7-8 and TRBJ2-1): GAGVSQSPRYKVAKRGQDVALRCDPISGHVSLFWYQQALGQGPEFLTYFQNEAQLDKSGLPSDRFFAERPEGSVSTLKIQRTQQEDSAVYLCASSIRAGGLTNEQFFGPGTRLTVL.

This rearrangement joins TRBV20-1 to TRBJ2-7; 12 positions match TRBD2. Germline-derived CDR1 and CDR2 are DFQATT and SNEGSKA (reference sequence). The CDR3 runs to 16 residues. V gave up 3 bases and J gave up 6 bases; unmatched junction bases: 12. The CDR3 is CSASGDLTSGGSEQYF. CDR3 in DNA: TGCAGTGCTAGTGGTGATCTGACTAGCGGGGGATCCGAGCAGTACTTC.

This clone was detected once. This same CDR3 is encoded by further DNA sequences in the sample. The chain combines TRBV19 with TRBJ1-2; D is possibly TRBD1 (5 bases). The CDR3 sequence is 14 residues long. Germline loops: CDR1 LNHDA, CDR2 SQIVND (reference sequence). V was shortened by 3 bases and J by 0 bases, with 8 bases between the two germline ends. CDR3 coding DNA: TGTGCCAGTAGTATCGCAGGGTCTAACTATGGCTACACCTTC. Its protein product is CASSIAGSNYGYTF.

This clone was observed a few times. The V gene is TRBV18, the J gene TRBJ1-1, with a possible D match to TRBD1 (6 bases). V was trimmed by 0 bases and J by 0 bases, leaving 8 bases between them. The CDR3 totals 15 residues. CDR1 and CDR2 (germline): KGHSH, LQKENI. The CDR3 sequence is CASSPPGALNTEAFF. In DNA form, the CDR3 reads TGTGCCAGCTCACCACCGGGGGCCTTGAACACTGAAGCTTTCTTT.

This clone was observed a few times. This rearrangement joins TRBV29-1 to TRBJ2-7; TRBD1 might be the D (5 bases). The V gene lost 2 bases and the J gene lost 2 bases, with 13 bases spanning the gap. This CDR3 contains 14 residues. Germline values: CDR1 SQVTM, CDR2 ANQGSEA. The CDR3, as DNA: TGCAGCGTTGAAAGTCGCCAGGGAACCTACGAGCAGTACTTC. This encodes CSVESRQGTYEQYF.

In this sample, this clone turned up many times. The V and J genes are TRBV7-9 and TRBJ2-7, with D perhaps matching TRBD1 (5 bases). Germline values: CDR1 SEHNR, CDR2 FQNEAQ (reference sequence). The V and J ends lost 1 base and 2 bases respectively, with 12 bases between them. The length of the CDR3 is 15 residues. The CDR3 is CASSLETGVPYEQYF. CDR3 nucleotide sequence: TGTGCCAGCAGCTTAGAAACAGGAGTTCCCTACGAGCAGTACTTC. The full variable domain, with the rest looked up from reference TRBV7-9 and TRBJ2-7, is DTGVSQNPRHKITKRGQNVTFRCDPISEHNRLYWYRQTLGQGPEFLTYFQNEAQLEKSRLLSDRFSAERPKGSFSTLEIQRTEQGDSAMYLCASSLETGVPYEQYFGPGTRLTVT.

The V gene is TRBV2, the J gene TRBJ1-6, with TRBD1 matching over 9 bases. From germline, CDR1 is SNHLY and CDR2 FYNNEI. The CDR3 spans 13 residues. The V and J ends lost 8 bases and 7 bases, in that order; junction bases with no gene match: 3. The CDR3 DNA reads TGTGCCAGCGTTGGACAGGGGAATTCACCCCTCCACTTT. Translated: CASVGQGNSPLHF. Based on the CDR3 plus reference TRBV2 and TRBJ1-6, the full variable domain is EPEVTQTPSHQVTQMGQEVILRCVPISNHLYFYWYRQILGQKVEFLVSFYNNEISEKSEIFDDQFSVERPDGSNFTLKIRSTKLEDSAMYFCASVGQGNSPLHFGNGTRLTVT.

V usage is TRBV7-9 and J usage is TRBJ2-2; D might be TRBD2 (7 bases). CDR3 length equals 19 residues. Germline CDR1 SEHNR, CDR2 FQNEAQ (reference sequence). Trimming shortened V by 5 bases and J by 1 base, and 23 bases separated the two germline ends. The CDR3 bases are TGTGCCAGCAGCAACCGCAGGGGAGGGATAATAATGAACACCGGGGAGCTGTTTTTT. Encoded protein: CASSNRRGGIIMNTGELFF.

This chain links TRBV29-1 with TRBJ2-7; 8 bases agree with TRBD2. J lost 5 bases, V lost 5 bases, and 8 bases had no gene match. The CDR3 is 13 amino acids. CDR1 and CDR2 (germline): SQVTM, ANQGSEA. CDR3 DNA: TGCAGCGTTAGAGAAGCGGGGGTCCACGAGCAGTACTTC. It translates to CSVREAGVHEQYF.